This TCR beta chain came from a study of blood T cells in healthy people across ages. Study-wide results and limits: TCR beta diversity, measured per million T cells, fell in a roughly linear way with age.

Primed by a sample-barcoded 5' primer and a J-beta primer mix, a second PCR proceeded for about 6 to 11 cycles. TCRdb re-called the 5' RACE reads with MiXCR, one entry per CDR3 protein. Seen here are some 1.6 million distinct CDR3 sequences, roughly 30% observed once, and the top ten hold about 11%. This CDR3 is 17 amino acids long. V shed 3 bases, J shed 7 bases, and the junction held 11 bases outside the gene matches. A remark on this clonotype: Its antigen remains unidentified.

The V call is TRBV12-3 or TRBV12-4, the J call TRBJ2-3, with 12 bases that match TRBD2. Sequenced sample: blood. The sequence derives from a woman under 40 in good health. CDR3 nucleotide sequence: TGTGCCAGCAGTTTGGGGCTAGCGGGAGGGGGCGTGAATACGCAGTATTTT. This encodes CASSLGLAGGGVNTQYF.